The subject of this entry is one T cell receptor beta chain. Its antigen remains undetermined. Base qualities are not recorded, but no much larger clone differs from it by a single base. The identical CDR3 is also encoded by other nucleotide sequences in the sample. The entry originates in a study of Ad26.COV2.S vaccination and SARS-CoV-2 variants (dated by TCRdb to the early 2020s). In terms of the full investigation: Donors in the vaccine arm were drawn from COV1001, a multicentre, randomized, double-blind, placebo-controlled phase I-IIa trial testing Ad26.COV2.S in healthy adults. Investigators remained blinded to trial group allocation during experiments and outcome assessment. The TCR-sequenced set comprised around 30 samples: some 19 Ad26.COV2.S vaccine recipients, 5 placebo recipients and 8 SARS-CoV-2 convalescent individuals. TCRbeta repertoire sequencing served as the tool for gauging how specific and how broad the SARS-CoV-2-reactive T cell receptors were following Ad26.COV2.S vaccination. Trial participants were randomized into five groups of five, in which low-dose or high-dose Ad26.COV2.S was given once or twice, or placebo was given on both occasions. Dosing of Ad26.COV2.S was intramuscular, at either 5x10^10 or 1x10^11 viral particles, delivered as one shot or as two shots spaced 56 days apart. The research as a whole found: The study lacked the statistical power to compare responses across vaccine doses or regimens. Vaccine and placebo recipients had comparable non-spike TCR breadth, which fits with the vaccine containing only spike. The authors noted that total T cell responses may have been underestimated by the TCR breadth and depth analyses. Spike-specific TCR breadth was higher in Ad26.COV2.S recipients than in placebo recipients (P = 0.0014). After vaccination, spike-specific CD8+ and CD4+ T cell responses were reported to show substantial breadth.

V is pruned by 6 bases and J by 4 bases, leaving 4 bases of the junction without a gene match. Reading from cysteine to phenylalanine, the CDR3 counts 13 amino acids. The sequence is cut down to CDR3 DNA, 39 bases in frame from base 1. The immunoSEQ Assay was the method used to sequence TCRbeta CDR3 regions. After extraction, genomic DNA underwent amplification by bias-controlled multiplex PCR, followed by high-throughput sequencing. The study's processing was this. To quantify the absolute abundance of each unique TCRbeta CDR3 region, sequences were collapsed and filtered. T cell fraction was estimated by normalizing TCRbeta template counts to usable DNA, which was measured by amplifying reference genes present in all nucleated cells. Repertoire TCRs were annotated as SARS-CoV-2-specific by exact matching of V gene, CDR3 amino acid sequence and J gene to a known reactive TCR set. The reference SARS-CoV-2 TCR set was derived from MIRA and filtered for enrichment in COVID-19-positive ImmuneCODE repertoires, a step that removed public or cross-reactive TCRs. Using the MIRA antigens, annotated TCRs were further analysed by specific ORF or by position within an ORF. Breadth was defined as the number of annotated unique rearrangements divided by the total number of unique productive rearrangements, and depth was defined as the summed frequency of the annotated unique rearrangements. Two-sided Wilcoxon rank-sum tests were used to compare TCR breadth between groups. Drawn from immuneACCESS, this table holds only the in-frame rearrangements with V and J called that TCRdb kept. Clones are partly lost; checked studies trace under half to an unresolved V gene and leave the rest unexplained. V and J calls and clone size are copied from that table; D and trimming were computed from the DNA. The sample table shows approximately 350,000 clones, and approximately 83% are seen once. Around 7% of the sample comes from the top ten.

The treatment or condition label on this specimen signifies: 15 to 20 received Ad26.COV2.S at low or high dose, single or two shots; 5 received placebo; per-sample allocation not given. Repertoires of vaccine and placebo recipients were sequenced from samples taken on day 63 after the first injection. In Cohort 1b, roughly 26 adults aged 18-55 years were enrolled at a single site in Boston, USA, between 29 July and 7 August 2020. Ad26.COV2.S was a replication-incompetent adenovirus type 26 vector that expressed a prefusion-stabilized SARS-CoV-2 spike protein derived from the original Wuhan strain.

The specimen comprised peripheral blood, sampled in a trial of Ad26.COV2.S vaccine versus placebo. This TCR was recovered from a person between 18 and 59 years old who received the Ad26.COV2.S COVID-19 vaccine or a placebo. The rearranged chain carries TRBV12-3 or TRBV12-4 and TRBJ1-1; TRBD1 aligns with 8 central bases. CDR3 reads: CASRPTGGTEAFF. The DNA sequence is TGTGCCAGCAGACCAACAGGGGGCACTGAAGCTTTCTTT.